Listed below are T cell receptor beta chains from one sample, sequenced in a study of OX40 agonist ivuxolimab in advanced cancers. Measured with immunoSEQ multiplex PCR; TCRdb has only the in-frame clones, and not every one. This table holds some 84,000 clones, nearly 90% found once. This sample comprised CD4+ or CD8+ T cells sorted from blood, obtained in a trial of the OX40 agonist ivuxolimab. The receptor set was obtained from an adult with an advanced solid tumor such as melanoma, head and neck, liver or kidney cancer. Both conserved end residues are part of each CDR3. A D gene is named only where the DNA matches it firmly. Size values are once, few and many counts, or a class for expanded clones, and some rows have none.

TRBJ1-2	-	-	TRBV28	CASSSPRGSFGYTF	TGTGCCAGCAGTTCTCCGCGGGGATCTTTTGGCTACACCTTC
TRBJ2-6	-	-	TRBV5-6	CASSFQGSGANVLTF	TGTGCCAGCAGCTTCCAGGGTTCTGGGGCCAACGTCCTGACTTTC
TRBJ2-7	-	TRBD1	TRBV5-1	CASSLVGTGGFEQYF	TGCGCCAGCAGCTTGGTAGGGACAGGGGGTTTCGAGCAGTACTTC
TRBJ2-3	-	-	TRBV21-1	CASSLGTGTCSTDTQYF	TGTGCCAGCAGCCTAGGGACAGGGACTTGCAGCACAGATACGCAGTATTTT
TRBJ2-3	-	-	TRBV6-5	CASSDTLPNTDTQYF	TGTGCCAGCAGCGACACTCTTCCGAACACAGATACGCAGTATTTT
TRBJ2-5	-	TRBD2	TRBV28	CASMPGLAETQYF	TGTGCCAGCATGCCAGGACTAGCCGAGACCCAGTACTTC
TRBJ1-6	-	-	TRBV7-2	CASSSYPGGSYNSPLHF	TGTGCCAGCAGCTCCTACCCTGGGGGGTCCTATAATTCACCCCTCCACTTT
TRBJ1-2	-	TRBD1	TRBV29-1	CSVYGQGSNYGYTF	TGCAGCGTTTACGGACAGGGAAGTAACTATGGCTACACCTTC
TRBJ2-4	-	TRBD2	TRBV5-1	CASSFSGGAAKNIQYF	TGCGCCAGCAGCTTCAGCGGGGGGGCAGCCAAAAACATTCAGTACTTC
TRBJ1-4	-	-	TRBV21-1	CASSKVTELGGREKLFF	TGTGCCAGCAGCAAAGTCACCGAGCTAGGAGGCCGTGAAAAACTGTTTTTT
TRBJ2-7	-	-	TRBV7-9	CASSLAGLADEQYF	TGTGCCAGCAGCTTAGCGGGTCTAGCAGACGAGCAGTACTTC
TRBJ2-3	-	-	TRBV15	CATSSPGGIAPRTDTQYF	TGTGCCACCAGCAGCCCAGGCGGGATCGCTCCACGCACAGATACGCAGTATTTT
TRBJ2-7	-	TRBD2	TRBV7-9	CASSPRPTSGRSYEQYF	TGTGCCAGCAGCCCCAGGCCCACTAGCGGGCGCTCCTACGAGCAGTACTTC
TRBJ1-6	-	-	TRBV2	CASRGVFVNSPLHF	TGTGCCAGCAGGGGGGTTTTTGTGAATTCACCCCTCCACTTT
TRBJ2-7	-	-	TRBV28	CASSLLSGQSEQYF	TGTGCCAGCAGTTTGTTAAGTGGACAGAGCGAGCAGTACTTC
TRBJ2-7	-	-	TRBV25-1	CASSDQGPIYEQYF	TGTGCCAGCAGTGATCAGGGCCCAATCTACGAGCAGTACTTC
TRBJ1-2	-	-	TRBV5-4	CASTAGGTGTFYGYTF	TGTGCCAGCACCGCCGGGGGGACTGGGACCTTCTATGGCTACACCTTC
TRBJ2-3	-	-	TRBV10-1	CASSDGGRPDTQYF	TGCGCCAGCAGTGATGGGGGGCGCCCAGATACGCAGTATTTT
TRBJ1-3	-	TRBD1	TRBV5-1	CASSLRGQGANTIYF	TGCGCCAGCAGCTTGAGGGGACAGGGGGCTAACACCATATATTTT
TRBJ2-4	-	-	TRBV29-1	CSVEDPAQGGNIQYF	TGCAGCGTTGAAGATCCGGCTCAGGGAGGAAACATTCAGTACTTC
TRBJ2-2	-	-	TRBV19	CASSMGRQAESGELFF	TGTGCCAGTAGTATGGGGCGACAGGCCGAATCCGGGGAGCTGTTTTTT
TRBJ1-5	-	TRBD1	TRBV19	CASSRNGGGQGNQPQHF	TGTGCCAGTAGTCGGAATGGGGGAGGACAGGGTAATCAGCCCCAGCATTTT
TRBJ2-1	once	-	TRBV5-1	CASSRGGTESYNEQFF	TGCGCCAGCAGCAGGGGCGGGACAGAATCCTACAATGAGCAGTTCTTC
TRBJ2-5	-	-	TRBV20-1	CSARLPETQYF	TGCAGTGCTAGGCTCCCAGAGACCCAGTACTTC
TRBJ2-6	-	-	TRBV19	CASSIPLGGSGANVLTF	TGTGCCAGTAGTATACCCCTTGGAGGGTCTGGGGCCAACGTCCTGACTTTC
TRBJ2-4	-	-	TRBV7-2	CASSLETGPSVQYF	TGTGCCAGCAGCTTAGAGACGGGCCCCTCCGTTCAGTACTTC
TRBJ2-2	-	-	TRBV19	CASSRGAYTGELFF	TGTGCCAGTAGCAGGGGGGCCTACACCGGGGAGCTGTTTTTT
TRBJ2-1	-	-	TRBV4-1	CASRAWGSQYNEQFF	TGCGCCAGCAGGGCTTGGGGGTCCCAATACAATGAGCAGTTCTTC
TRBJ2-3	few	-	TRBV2	CASRPRGPPSTDTQYF	TGTGCCAGCAGGCCCCGTGGGCCTCCTAGCACAGATACGCAGTATTTT
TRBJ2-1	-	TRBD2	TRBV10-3	CAISDGRWERGGNEQFF	TGTGCCATCAGTGACGGGAGGTGGGAGCGGGGGGGCAATGAGCAGTTCTTC
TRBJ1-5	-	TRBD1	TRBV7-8	CASSPRTGASNQPQHF	TGTGCCAGCAGCCCCCGGACAGGGGCTAGCAATCAGCCCCAGCATTTT
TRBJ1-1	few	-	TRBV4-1	CASSLMGTAAEAFF	TGCGCCAGCAGCCTTATGGGGACGGCTGCGGAAGCTTTCTTT
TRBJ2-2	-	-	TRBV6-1	CASGREGAGTGELFF	TGTGCCAGCGGCCGTGAGGGCGCTGGAACCGGGGAGCTGTTTTTT
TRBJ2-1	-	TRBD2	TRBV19	CASSISRPGGYNEQFF	TGTGCCAGTAGTATAAGTCGGCCGGGAGGCTACAATGAGCAGTTCTTC
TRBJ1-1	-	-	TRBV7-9	CASSLVGPEAFF	TGTGCCAGCAGCTTAGTGGGGCCTGAAGCTTTCTTT
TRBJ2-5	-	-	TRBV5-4	CASSQSQETQYF	TGTGCCAGCAGTCAGTCTCAAGAGACCCAGTACTTC
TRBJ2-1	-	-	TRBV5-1	CASSFQGGYEQFF	TGCGCCAGCAGCTTTCAGGGGGGGTATGAGCAGTTCTTC
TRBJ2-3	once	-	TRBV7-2	CASSLAGGADTQYF	TGTGCCAGCAGCTTAGCAGGGGGAGCAGATACGCAGTATTTT
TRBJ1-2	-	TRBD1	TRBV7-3	CASSLRGGQNYYGYTF	TGTGCCAGCAGCTTAAGGGGGGGACAGAATTACTATGGCTACACCTTC
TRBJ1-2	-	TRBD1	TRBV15	CATSRGTGGEGYTF	TGTGCCACCAGCAGAGGTACAGGGGGCGAAGGCTACACCTTC
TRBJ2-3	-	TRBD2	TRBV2	CAGSGGATDTQYF	TGTGCCGGTAGCGGGGGGGCCACAGATACGCAGTATTTT
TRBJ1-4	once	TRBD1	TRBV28	CASSLWDRGATNEKLFF	TGTGCCAGCAGTTTATGGGACAGGGGTGCGACTAATGAAAAACTGTTTTTT
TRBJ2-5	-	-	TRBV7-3	CASSPSTRAETQYF	TGTGCCAGCAGCCCCTCTACCAGGGCAGAGACCCAGTACTTC
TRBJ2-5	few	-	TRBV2	CASSETSPPTQYF	TGTGCCAGCAGTGAAACTAGCCCCCCGACCCAGTACTTC
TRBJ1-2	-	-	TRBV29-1	CSVEVTASYGYTF	TGCAGCGTTGAGGTTACAGCATCCTATGGCTACACCTTC
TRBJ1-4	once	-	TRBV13	CASSFGEGRYEKLFF	TGTGCCAGCAGCTTTGGAGAGGGGAGATATGAAAAACTGTTTTTT
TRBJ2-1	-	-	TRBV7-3	CASSFRGADEQFF	TGTGCCAGCAGCTTTCGGGGGGCGGATGAGCAGTTCTTC
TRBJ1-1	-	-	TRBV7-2	CASSLLPGNTEAFF	TGTGCCAGCAGCTTACTTCCGGGAAACACTGAAGCTTTCTTT
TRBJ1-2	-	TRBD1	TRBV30	CAWRGRDRGNYGYTF	TGTGCCTGGAGGGGCCGGGACAGGGGAAACTATGGCTACACCTTC
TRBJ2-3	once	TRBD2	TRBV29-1	CSGSGGSDTQYF	TGCAGCGGGTCCGGGGGGAGTGATACGCAGTATTTT
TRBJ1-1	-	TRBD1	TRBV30	CAWTSRDRGLWNAEAFF	TGTGCCTGGACGTCCCGGGACAGGGGACTGTGGAACGCTGAAGCTTTCTTT
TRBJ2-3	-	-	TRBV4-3	CASSQDIAGTDTQYF	TGCGCCAGCAGCCAAGATATAGCGGGCACAGATACGCAGTATTTT
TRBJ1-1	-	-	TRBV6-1	CASSDNRNTEAFF	TGTGCCAGCAGTGATAACAGAAACACTGAAGCTTTCTTT